The following is a T cell receptor (beta chain) sequence with its context. Its antigen is undetermined. Trimming cost V 3 bases and J 5 bases; bases outside gene matches: 9. CDR3 length: 16 residues. Per the germline V gene, CDR1 is LGHNA and CDR2 is YSLEER. This sample is drawn from a study of T-cell memory formation after mild COVID-19. Whole-study context: The two donors had largely donor-specific TCR clusters. Overall study findings and caveats: Later expanders leaned toward CD4+, whereas clones contracting from day 15 to 85 were balanced CD4/CD8. Researchers found some responding clones in pre-infection memory, a sign that cross-reactive memory joined.

MiXCR, applied by TCRdb to the 5' RACE reads, yields one record per CDR3 protein. The sample has approximately 290,000 distinct CDR3 sequences; roughly a fifth are singletons. The source material was PBMCs or a T cell subset sorted from them (not recorded which). V is TRBV4-3 and J is TRBJ2-7; 11 nucleotides align to TRBD1. The TCR was taken from a man between 18 and 35 years old who had mild COVID-19 (a few samples of this study predate the infection). Cell type and time point are not known. The CDR3 DNA follows: TGCGCCAGCAGCCACCTCCTTGGGACAGGGGGAAACGAGCAGTACTTC. Its translation: CASSHLLGTGGNEQYF.